This T cell receptor beta chain appears in the sequencing data of a study of early T cells in non-severe SARS-CoV-2 infection. Each CDR3 protein is one row after TCRdb ran MiXCR on the 5' RACE reads. This table holds more than 85,000 distinct CDR3 sequences, around 13% found once. This clonotype has at least ten counts. The CDR3 sequence is 16 residues long. CDR1 is MNHEY and CDR2 is SMNVEV in the germline V gene (reference sequence). V gave up 2 bases and J gave up 0 bases, with 14 bases separating them. The sequence derives from an adult who was a healthcare worker with PCR-confirmed SARS-CoV-2 infection or an uninfected control (not recorded which). Source: whole blood, taken at baseline. The rearrangement joins TRBV27 to TRBJ2-7; tentatively, D is TRBD1 (5 bases). Written as DNA, the CDR3 is TGTGCCAGCAGTTTAACGTGGGGCACTACCTCCTACGAGCAGTACTTC. Its protein is CASSLTWGTTSYEQYF.